The 9 T cell receptor beta chains below all came from one sample that was sequenced in a study of shared clonotypes between healthy human individuals. The method was immunoSEQ multiplex PCR; TCRdb's version includes in-frame clones alone and lacks a portion of them. The repertoire consists of 2 million to 2.5 million clones, with 95% occurring once and the leading ten covering under 0.15%. Sequences were obtained from naive CD4+ T cells sorted from blood. Subset in this sample: CD45RA+ positively selected. The receptors were sampled from a man between 18 and 29 years old in good health.

This clone was seen a single time. The V and J genes are TRBV5-1 and TRBJ2-5; the D gene is possibly TRBD2 (6 bases). CDR3 length: 16 residues. Trimming cost V 2 bases and J 5 bases, with 19 bases left between them. Looked up from germline, CDR1 is SGHRS and CDR2 is YFSETQ. The CDR3 DNA is TGCGCCAGCAGCTTACCCCCGGAGGGACGGGAGGAGACCCAGTACTTC. This codes for CASSLPPEGREETQYF.

As concerns this clone: This sample includes further DNA sequences coding for the same CDR3. This chain joins TRBV5-1 and TRBJ2-5; 8 bases match TRBD1. V lost 2 bases, J lost 4 bases, and 1 base stayed unmatched. From germline, CDR1 is SGHRS and CDR2 YFSETQ. CDR3 length: 13 residues. The CDR3 reads CASSLQGGETQYF. In DNA, the CDR3 is TGCGCCAGCAGCTTACAGGGGGGAGAGACCCAGTACTTC.

The J gene is TRBJ2-2, the V gene TRBV19, with TRBD2 as a possible D gene (5 bases). V lost 5 bases, J lost 4 bases, and 11 bases lay in between. Germline assignment: CDR1 LNHDA and CDR2 SQIVND (reference sequence). The CDR3 is 14 amino acids. CDR3: CASSEGSSTGELFF. DNA for the CDR3: TGTGCCAGTAGTGAGGGCAGCTCCACCGGGGAGCTGTTTTTT.

This rearrangement joins TRBV6-1 to TRBJ2-1; TRBD2 is a possible D gene (5 bases). Trimming stripped 0 bases from V and 0 bases from J, with 6 bases between. Germline V CDR1 and CDR2: MNHNS, SASEGT. The CDR3 is made up of 15 amino acids. Here the CDR3 reads CASSEAGLSYNEQFF. The CDR3 nucleotides read TGTGCCAGCAGTGAAGCTGGACTCTCCTACAATGAGCAGTTCTTC.

The rearrangement joins TRBV29-1 to TRBJ2-3, with TRBD1 as a possible D gene (6 bases). Germline lookup yields CDR1 SQVTM and CDR2 ANQGSEA. The CDR3 contains 13 residues. The V gene lost 4 bases and the J gene lost 0 bases, with 8 bases spanning the gap. The CDR3 DNA reads as TGCAGCGTTGTGCAGGGGAGCACAGATACGCAGTATTTT. It is translated as CSVVQGSTDTQYF.

This CDR3 reads CASRHRGGNQPQHF. The CDR3, as DNA: TGTGCCAGCAGACACAGGGGTGGCAATCAGCCCCAGCATTTT. The chain recombines TRBV6-5 with TRBJ1-5; 7 positions match TRBD1. Germline values: CDR1 MNHEY, CDR2 SVGAGI. The CDR3 is made up of 14 amino acids. Unmatched junction bases numbered 4, after V lost 6 bases and J lost 2 bases.

Regarding this clone: This same CDR3 is encoded by further DNA sequences in the sample. The V gene is TRBV27, the J gene TRBJ2-5; D not certain. Germline V CDR1 and CDR2: MNHEY, SMNVEV (reference sequence). Trimming removed 6 bases from V and 4 bases from J, with 12 bases in between. The CDR3 length is 13 residues. CDR3 residues: CASSLGWGETQYF. CDR3 coding DNA: TGTGCCAGCAGCCTGGGGTGGGGAGAGACCCAGTACTTC.

V is TRBV11-3 and J is TRBJ2-5, with D maybe TRBD1 (6 bases). The V gene's germline CDR1 is SGHNT and CDR2 YENEEA. CDR3 length equals 15 residues. Trimming removed 2 bases from V and 5 bases from J, with 15 bases in between. CDR3 coding DNA: TGTGCCAGCAGCTTACGTGGGGCAGGGGAGGAGACCCAGTACTTC. Protein: CASSLRGAGEETQYF.

V is TRBV5-1 and J is TRBJ2-7; D perhaps matches TRBD2 (5 bases). The CDR3 extends over 13 amino acids. Germline-derived CDR1 and CDR2 are SGHRS and YFSETQ. The V gene lost 5 bases and the J gene lost 4 bases, with 13 bases spanning the gap. CDR3 in DNA: TGCGCCAGCAGTACGGGGTTGAATTACGAGCAGTACTTC. Its protein is CASSTGLNYEQYF.